This T cell receptor beta chain was sequenced during a study of CD8 T cells in Susac syndrome. Study-wide results and limits: Clonal expansion of CD8+ cells in Susac peaked in TEMRA cells (and in active patients). It was acknowledged by the study that relatively few individuals were included in its TCR sequencing and HLA analysis.

RNA in amounts of roughly 0.5 to 1 ug was reverse transcribed with random hexamers. TCRdb called the immunoSEQ multiplex PCR reads again in MiXCR, with one record for every CDR3 protein. Altogether some 130,000 distinct CDR3 sequences are present, roughly 94% being singletons, with the ten largest covering about 0.18%. The V gene lost 5 bases and the J gene lost 5 bases, with 13 bases spanning the gap. From germline, CDR1 is PRHDT and CDR2 FYEKMQ (reference sequence). The CDR3 consists of 13 residues. Note on this clonotype: Its antigen is still unknown.

Patients with Susac syndrome met diagnostic criteria defined recently for definite or probable disease. The chain links TRBV13 to TRBJ2-7; D possibly uses TRBD1 or TRBD2 (6 bases each). The sequence was collected from a human donor with Susac syndrome. The sample comprised CD8+ T cells from PBMCs. DNA for the CDR3: TGTGCCAGCAGCCAGGGGACTCTCCACGAGCAGTACTTC. Translating gives CASSQGTLHEQYF.